Each of the 32 T cell receptor beta chains below was sequenced from the same sample in a study of shared clonotypes between healthy human individuals. TCRdb's table, derived via immunoSEQ multiplex PCR, lists solely in-frame clones and lacks some. The sample consists of about 2.2 million clones, approximately 94% of them appearing once. Cells designated naive CD8 were CD45RO-negative and were positively selected for CCR7, with terminally differentiated effector memory CD45RA+ cells excluded. Sample: naive CD8+ T cells from PBMCs. These receptors all come from a man in his late teens or twenties in good health. Some clones in this sample may be carry-over from other donors' samples.

The V and J genes are TRBV29-1 and TRBJ1-1, with D tentatively TRBD1 (5 bases). Germline V gene sequence: CDR1 SQVTM, CDR2 ANQGSEA. V dropped 6 bases and J dropped 4 bases, with 18 bases sitting between them. The CDR3 extends over 14 amino acids. CDR3: CSVWGTGASTEAFF. CDR3 nucleotide sequence: TGCAGCGTGTGGGGCACCGGGGCCAGCACTGAAGCTTTCTTT.

This chain connects TRBV7-9 to TRBJ2-7, with 7 bases matching TRBD2. The length of the CDR3 is 14 residues. The ends lost 2 bases at V and 3 bases at J; junction bases unmatched: 4. The germline V gene encodes CDR1 SEHNR and CDR2 FQNEAQ (reference sequence). The CDR3 loop is CASSLLAVRYEQYF. In DNA, the CDR3 is TGTGCCAGCAGCTTACTAGCGGTTCGCTACGAGCAGTACTTC.

The chain is built from TRBV7-9 and TRBJ1-2; 8 bases match TRBD1. The V gene end was trimmed by 4 bases and the J gene end by 8 bases; junction bases not matched to a gene: 9. CDR1 SEHNR and CDR2 FQNEAQ come from the germline V gene (reference sequence). The CDR3 sequence is 14 residues long. CDR3 sequence: CASSSTQGGLGYTF. The CDR3 DNA is TGTGCCAGCAGCTCGACACAGGGGGGCCTAGGCTACACCTTC.

This chain links TRBV13 with TRBJ2-2; D ambiguous. The CDR3 sequence is 13 residues long. V shed 5 bases and J shed 7 bases, with 11 bases lying between them. Looked up from germline, CDR1 is PRHDT and CDR2 is FYEKMQ (reference sequence). This CDR3 is CASSLTRVGELFF. In nucleotides, the CDR3 is TGTGCCAGCAGCCTCACCCGGGTCGGGGAGCTGTTTTTT.

The chain employs TRBV15 and TRBJ2-7; 7 bases map to TRBD2. This CDR3 spans 15 amino acids. J lost 4 bases, V lost 5 bases, and 11 bases had no gene match. Germline CDR1 is LNHNV and CDR2 is YYDKDF (reference sequence). The CDR3 region is CATSPWEGGEYEQYF. DNA of the CDR3: TGTGCCACCAGCCCTTGGGAGGGAGGGGAGTACGAGCAGTACTTC.

V is TRBV7-2 and J is TRBJ2-1, with D possibly being TRBD2 (5 bases). The CDR3 length is 16 residues. Trimming took off 2 bases at V and 14 bases at J, with 25 bases between the two ends. CDR1 SGHTA and CDR2 FQGNSA come from the germline V gene. CDR3 nucleotide sequence: TGTGCCAGCAGCTTATCCCTCGGGTGGGGTGGGAGAGATAAGTTCTTC. Translated: CASSLSLGWGGRDKFF.

V usage is TRBV7-2 and J usage is TRBJ2-1; D possibly corresponds to TRBD1 (6 bases). This CDR3 spans 15 amino acids. CDR1 SGHTA and CDR2 FQGNSA come from the germline V gene. V was cut by 6 bases and J by 0 bases, with 12 bases left in between. CDR3 sequence: CASRSRDNSYNEQFF. Here the CDR3 DNA reads TGTGCCAGCAGGTCCCGGGACAACTCCTACAATGAGCAGTTCTTC.

The V gene is TRBV11-2, the J gene TRBJ1-1; no firm D call. This CDR3 has 15 amino acids. Per germline, CDR1 SGHAT and CDR2 FQNNGV. The V gene lost 2 bases and the J gene lost 1 base, with 11 bases spanning the gap. The CDR3 here is CASSLSFRANTEAFF. CDR3 DNA: TGTGCCAGCAGCTTATCTTTTCGGGCGAACACTGAAGCTTTCTTT.

This chain joins TRBV28 and TRBJ1-5; TRBD1 matches 8 bases. CDR3 length: 15 amino acids. V gave up 5 bases and J gave up 5 bases; unmatched junction bases: 8. In germline, CDR1 is MDHEN, CDR2 SYDVKM. CDR3 sequence reads: CASSQRGQGHQPQHF. The DNA for the CDR3 is TGTGCCAGCAGTCAGCGCGGACAGGGCCATCAGCCCCAGCATTTT.

With regard to this clone: Additional DNA sequences in this sample encode the identical CDR3. The rearrangement links TRBV7-9 to TRBJ2-3, with D hard to call. Germline-derived CDR1 and CDR2 are SEHNR and FQNEAQ (reference sequence). The CDR3 consists of 13 residues. The ends were cut back, 1 base at V and 4 bases at J, with 6 bases in the middle. The CDR3 DNA reads as TGTGCCAGCAGCTTAGTTGGGGCAGATACGCAGTATTTT. Its protein product is CASSLVGADTQYF.

The chain uses TRBV28 and TRBJ2-6, with no clear D. Germline V gene sequence: CDR1 MDHEN, CDR2 SYDVKM. CDR3 size: 16 residues. Trimming removed 2 bases at V and 0 bases at J, with 8 bases between. The CDR3: CASSLPIISGANVLTF. CDR3 DNA: TGTGCCAGCAGTTTACCTATTATCTCTGGGGCCAACGTCCTGACTTTC.

This rearrangement joins TRBV25-1 to TRBJ1-1, with a tentative D call TRBD1 (5 bases). V was shortened by 7 bases and J by 5 bases, with 14 bases between the two germline ends. This CDR3 region has 13 residues. CDR1 is MGHDK, CDR2 SYGVNS, per germline. This chain's CDR3 is CASKRGVETEAFF. CDR3 bases: TGTGCCAGCAAAAGAGGGGTGGAAACTGAAGCTTTCTTT. Full variable domain (rest looked up from reference TRBV25-1 and TRBJ1-1): EADIYQTPRYLVIGTGKKITLECSQTMGHDKMYWYQQDPGMELHLIHYSYGVNSTEKGDLSSESTVSRIRTEHFPLTLESARPSHTSQYLCASKRGVETEAFFGQGTRLTVV.

This clone showed up just once. V usage is TRBV10-3 and J usage is TRBJ1-2, with TRBD1 identical over 7 bases. Trimming took 3 bases from V and 5 from J; bases not matched to a gene: 9. Germline V gene lookup returns CDR1 ENHRY and CDR2 SYGVKD. This CDR3 contains 15 residues. The CDR3 spells CAISDLDRVSYGYTF. CDR3 DNA sequence: TGTGCCATCAGTGACCTTGACAGGGTTTCTTATGGCTACACCTTC.

This chain joins TRBV11-2 and TRBJ1-1, with D maybe TRBD1 (5 bases). V was trimmed by 8 bases and J by 4 bases, leaving 14 bases between them. Germline lookup yields CDR1 SGHAT and CDR2 FQNNGV. This CDR3 comprises 13 residues. The CDR3 region is CASRGRGRTEAFF. Written as DNA, the CDR3 is TGTGCCAGCCGGGGGAGGGGCCGCACTGAAGCTTTCTTT.

The chain uses TRBV4-3 and TRBJ2-3; 7 bases line up with TRBD2. J lost 4 bases, V lost 0 bases, and 10 bases had no gene match. The CDR3 totals 17 residues. Looked up from germline, CDR1 is LGHNA and CDR2 is YSLEER. This CDR3 reads CASSQDVWGRGSDTQYF. The CDR3 DNA follows: TGCGCCAGCAGCCAAGATGTATGGGGGAGGGGATCAGATACGCAGTATTTT.

The chain carries TRBV4-1 and TRBJ2-1; the D gene is possibly TRBD1 (5 bases). The CDR3 is made up of 14 amino acids. V lost 0 bases and J 6 bases, leaving 9 bases between the germline ends. The germline V gene has CDR1 MGHRA and CDR2 YSYEKL. CDR3 region: CASSQDRGFNEQFF. In nucleotides, the CDR3 is TGCGCCAGCAGCCAAGATAGGGGTTTCAATGAGCAGTTCTTC.

Concerning this clone: Other DNA sequences within the sample encode an identical CDR3. The rearrangement uses TRBV29-1 and TRBJ2-7; D not resolved. There are 10 residues in the CDR3. Trimming cost V 7 bases and J 3 bases, with 7 bases left between them. Germline assignment: CDR1 SQVTM and CDR2 ANQGSEA. The CDR3 here is CSALGYEQYF. The CDR3 nucleotides read TGCAGCGCTCTGGGCTACGAGCAGTACTTC.

This sequence joins TRBV11-2 and TRBJ2-2; D gene ambiguous. V gave up 1 base and J gave up 3 bases, with 9 bases separating them. The CDR3 has 15 amino acids. Germline CDR1 reads SGHAT; CDR2 reads FQNNGV. The CDR3 loop is CASSLVLGYTGELFF. Here the CDR3 DNA reads TGTGCCAGCAGCTTAGTGCTGGGATACACCGGGGAGCTGTTTTTT.

The V and J genes are TRBV30 and TRBJ2-3; no clear D. Germline V lookup: CDR1 GTSNPN, CDR2 SVGIG (reference sequence). Trimming stripped 0 bases from V and 2 bases from J, with 9 bases between. This CDR3 spans 14 amino acids. The CDR3, as DNA: TGTGCCTGGAGTGTCTCTGGCACCACAGATACGCAGTATTTT. The encoded protein is CAWSVSGTTDTQYF.

This clone has only a few counts. The J gene is TRBJ2-7, the V gene TRBV30, with D tentatively TRBD1 (6 bases). This CDR3 has 11 residues. Germline V gene data show CDR1 as GTSNPN and CDR2 as SVGIG (reference sequence). Trimming took off 7 bases at V and 5 bases at J, with 12 bases between the two ends. CDR3 protein: CAFDRLDEQYF. CDR3 bases: TGTGCCTTCGACAGGTTAGACGAGCAGTACTTC.

This sequence joins TRBV10-3 and TRBJ2-3, with 9 positions matching TRBD2. CDR3 length: 16 residues. Germline CDR1 reads ENHRY; CDR2 reads SYGVKD. Trimming took 0 bases from V and 6 from J; bases not matched to a gene: 7. CDR3 DNA: TGTGCCATCAGTGAGTCTGCGCGGGAGGGCTCGGATACGCAGTATTTT. Protein: CAISESAREGSDTQYF.

This chain uses TRBV11-1 with TRBJ2-7, with TRBD1 matching over 7 bases. The CDR3 is 13 residues long. With V trimmed by 5 bases and J by 4 bases, 5 bases remained unmatched. Per germline, CDR1 SGHAT and CDR2 FQDESV (reference sequence). The CDR3 DNA follows: TGTGCCAGCAGCCCAATGACAGGGTACGAGCAGTACTTC. Translation: CASSPMTGYEQYF.

The sample holds one count of this clone. This rearrangement joins TRBV9 to TRBJ2-1, with D possibly matching TRBD2 (6 bases). The germline V gene has CDR1 SGDLS and CDR2 YYNGEE. This CDR3 is 16 amino acids long. V was cut by 0 bases and J by 4 bases, with 14 bases left in between. The chain's CDR3 is CASSVEEEGTYNEQFF. For the CDR3, the DNA is TGTGCCAGCAGCGTAGAAGAGGAGGGCACATACAATGAGCAGTTCTTC.

In the case of this clone: The same CDR3 arises from other DNA sequences in this sample as well. The CDR3 nucleotides are TGTGCCAGCAGCCCTGGGGGTTTTGGCTACACCTTC. Residues: CASSPGGFGYTF. The chain recombines TRBV6-5 with TRBJ1-2; D perhaps matches TRBD1 (5 bases). Germline CDR1 MNHEY, CDR2 SVGAGI. The CDR3 is 12 residues long. The germline V and J ends were trimmed by 6 bases and 7 bases, with 12 bases remaining between them.

The chain has TRBV28 and TRBJ2-7; 9 bases are shared with TRBD1. This CDR3 spans 14 amino acids. Germline V gives CDR1 MDHEN, CDR2 SYDVKM. V was pared by 7 bases and J by 4 bases, with 8 bases of the junction left unmatched. The DNA of the CDR3 is TGTGCCAGCATAAGGGGACAGGGATCTTACGAGCAGTACTTC. As protein: CASIRGQGSYEQYF.

This sequence joins TRBV27 and TRBJ1-2, with a weak D call TRBD1 (5 bases). V was trimmed by 8 bases and J by 4 bases, leaving 11 bases between them. The CDR3 spans 12 residues. Germline V gene lookup returns CDR1 MNHEY and CDR2 SMNVEV (reference sequence). For the CDR3, the DNA is TGTGCCAGCTCCAATGGGGGCTATGGCTACACCTTC. Translation gives CASSNGGYGYTF.

The V call is TRBV15, the J call TRBJ2-3; a weak D match, TRBD1 (5 bases). Trimming pared 5 bases from V and 4 bases from J, leaving 10 bases between. Germline V gives CDR1 LNHNV, CDR2 YYDKDF (reference sequence). The CDR3 is 13 amino acids. This chain's CDR3 is CATSRRVADTQYF. The CDR3 DNA reads TGTGCCACCAGCCGCAGGGTGGCAGATACGCAGTATTTT.

J is TRBJ2-4 and V is TRBV19, with D uncertain. Germline V gives CDR1 LNHDA, CDR2 SQIVND (reference sequence). This CDR3 comprises 13 residues. Trimming took 8 bases from V and 2 from J, leaving 10 bases between them. CDR3 region: CASPDISKNIQYF. The CDR3 bases are TGTGCCAGTCCAGACATCTCCAAAAACATTCAGTACTTC.

This chain joins TRBV5-4 and TRBJ2-7, with D unresolved. The CDR3 has 14 amino acids. Trimming shortened V by 3 bases and J by 2 bases, and 12 bases separated the two germline ends. In germline, CDR1 is SGHNT, CDR2 YYREEE (reference sequence). The CDR3 is CASSSSASPYEQYF. CDR3 nucleotides: TGTGCCAGCAGCTCGTCGGCCAGTCCCTACGAGCAGTACTTC.

This clone was seen a handful of times. The chain carries TRBV5-4 and TRBJ1-1; D not resolved. Germline CDR1 is SGHNT and CDR2 is YYREEE (reference sequence). Trimming stripped 0 bases from V and 1 base from J, with 7 bases between. There are 14 residues in the CDR3. CDR3 sequence (DNA): TGTGCCAGCAGCTTGGCACCGAAGAACACTGAAGCTTTCTTT. Encoded protein: CASSLAPKNTEAFF.

V usage is TRBV27 and J usage is TRBJ2-7; 7 bases are shared with TRBD2. The CDR3 spans 14 residues. Germline lookup yields CDR1 MNHEY and CDR2 SMNVEV (reference sequence). The junction had 10 bases not matched to a gene; V was cut back by 8 bases and J by 3 bases. Here the CDR3 reads CASGFGGRYYEQYF. The CDR3 nucleotides are TGTGCCAGCGGATTCGGGGGGAGGTACTACGAGCAGTACTTC.

This sequence joins TRBV7-8 and TRBJ2-5; D may correspond to TRBD1 or TRBD2 (6 bases each). Trimming took off 3 bases at V and 1 base at J, with 15 bases between the two ends. The CDR3 runs to 16 residues. Germline V CDR1 and CDR2: SGHVS, FQNEAQ. The CDR3 nucleotides read TGTGCCAGCAGCTTGAGAAAGGAGGGGGGCCAAGAGACCCAGTACTTC. Residues: CASSLRKEGGQETQYF.